This T cell receptor (beta chain) comes out of a study of a mutant IDH1 vaccine in newly diagnosed glioma. Overall study context: Of the patients given treatment, roughly 60% were male and about 40% were female, and a mean age of roughly 40 years was recorded.

Assay: immunoSEQ multiplex PCR; the TCRdb copy retains only in-frame clones and omits some. Of 92,000 or so clones listed, roughly 87% are singletons. Time point meaning: baseline, week 1 (first vaccination visit). The treatment here: pre-vaccination baseline after standard-of-care therapy. Donors had new IDH1-mutant astrocytomas of WHO grade 3 or 4 (ATRX-lost). CDR3 length: 14 residues. Germline V gene lookup returns CDR1 MNHEY and CDR2 SMNVEV (reference sequence). Trimming removed 3 bases from V and 4 bases from J, with 12 bases in between. The source of this sequence is a man aged 35 to 55 with glioma. Some clones in this sample may be carry-over from other donors' samples. The input for sequencing was PBMCs, taken from a glioma patient treated with radiotherapy, temozolomide or both. The rearrangement links TRBV27 to TRBJ1-1, with D maybe TRBD1 (6 bases). The CDR3 DNA reads as TGTGCCAGCAGTTTTGGGGGCCCCAGCACTGAAGCTTTCTTT. Amino acid sequence: CASSFGGPSTEAFF.